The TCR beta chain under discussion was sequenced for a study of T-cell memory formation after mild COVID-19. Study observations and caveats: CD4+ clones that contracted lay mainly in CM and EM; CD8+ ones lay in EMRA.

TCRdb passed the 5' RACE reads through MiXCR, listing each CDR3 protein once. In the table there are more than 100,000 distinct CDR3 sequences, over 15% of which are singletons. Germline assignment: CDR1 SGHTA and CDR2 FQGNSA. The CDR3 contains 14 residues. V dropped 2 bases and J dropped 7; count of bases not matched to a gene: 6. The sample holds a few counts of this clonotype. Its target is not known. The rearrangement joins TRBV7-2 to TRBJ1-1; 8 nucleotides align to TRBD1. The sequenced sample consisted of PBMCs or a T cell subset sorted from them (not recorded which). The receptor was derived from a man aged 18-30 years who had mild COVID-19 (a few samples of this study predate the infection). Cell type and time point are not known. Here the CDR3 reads CASSLIRGPVEAFF. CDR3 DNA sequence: TGTGCCAGCAGCTTAATCAGGGGGCCGGTTGAAGCTTTCTTT.